Following are 21 T cell receptor beta chains from one sample sequenced in a study of T-cell memory formation after mild COVID-19. In TCRdb, the 5' RACE reads were re-called with MiXCR into one record per CDR3 protein. In the table there are roughly 600,000 distinct CDR3 sequences, more than 15% of which are singletons. What was sequenced was PBMCs or a T cell subset sorted from them (not recorded which). Every receptor here comes from an adult woman who had mild COVID-19 (a few samples of this study predate the infection). Cell type and time point are not known.

In its sample, this clonotype was seen a few times. One junction end disagrees with the germline gene, perhaps due to a read error. The V and J genes are TRBV29-1 and TRBJ2-7, with 7 bases matching TRBD1. This CDR3 comprises 12 residues. The germline V gene has CDR1 SQVTM and CDR2 ANQGSEA. This CDR3 reads CSVEEPRDSQVF. CDR3 sequence (DNA): TGCAGCGTTGAAGAACCACGGGACAGCCAGGTCTTC.

There are a few counts of this clonotype. V usage is TRBV7-7 and J usage is TRBJ2-5; no definite D call. The CDR3 sequence is 14 residues long. Germline V gene data show CDR1 as SSHAT and CDR2 as FNYEAQ (reference sequence). The ends were cut back, 2 bases at V and 4 bases at J, with 11 bases in the middle. The DNA of the CDR3 is TGTGCCAGCAGCTTAAACAGCTACCCAGAGACCCAGTACTTC. Its protein product is CASSLNSYPETQYF.

This clonotype was observed many times. The J gene is TRBJ2-7, the V gene TRBV7-9, with no clear D. Trimming stripped 5 bases from V and 1 base from J, with 6 bases between. The CDR3 loop spans 12 amino acids. The V gene's germline CDR1 is SEHNR and CDR2 FQNEAQ (reference sequence). This chain's CDR3 is CASSPISYEQYF. For the CDR3, the DNA is TGTGCCAGCAGCCCGATTTCCTACGAGCAGTACTTC.

This clonotype was observed a handful of times. CDR3 sequence (DNA): TGTGCCAGCAGCCTCCAATGGGATACCACAGATACGCAGTATTTT. Translated: CASSLQWDTTDTQYF. V and J are TRBV6-5 and TRBJ2-3; D is unclear. The CDR3 has 15 residues. Trimming removed 6 bases from V and 2 bases from J, with 15 bases in between. Germline V gene lookup returns CDR1 MNHEY and CDR2 SVGAGI.

This clonotype occurred a few times. J is TRBJ2-3 and V is TRBV4-1; a possible D gene is TRBD2 (6 bases). The CDR3 is 16 amino acids. The V gene lost 4 bases and the J gene lost 2 bases, with 16 bases spanning the gap. Germline V gene lookup returns CDR1 MGHRA and CDR2 YSYEKL. This CDR3 is CASSRDSGRATDTQYF. The CDR3 DNA reads TGCGCCAGCAGCCGTGATTCCGGGAGAGCCACAGATACGCAGTATTTT.

As regards this clonotype: No conserved phenylalanine or tryptophan ends this CDR3, so it is likely a read error. Because the CDR3's place on the DNA is in doubt, the DNA is left out and the CDR3 is given as listed by TCRdb. This sequence joins TRBV7-2 and TRBJ2-4; the table's TRBD2 call for D was not verified on the DNA. The CDR3 comprises 12 residues, both ends counted. CDR1 is SGHTA and CDR2 is FQGNSA in the germline V gene. The CDR3 protein is CASSLSGRSLSY.

This clonotype was seen repeatedly, ten times or more. The chain couples TRBV5-1 to TRBJ2-3; 11 bases fit TRBD2. This CDR3 region has 15 residues. CDR1 and CDR2 (germline): SGHRS, YFSETQ. Trimming took 1 base from V and 7 from J; bases not matched to a gene: 5. The CDR3 DNA reads TGCGCCAGCAGCTTGACTAGCGGGGGTATAAATACGCAGTATTTT. Protein: CASSLTSGGINTQYF.

This clonotype was detected a few times. This chain links TRBV12-3 or TRBV12-4 with TRBJ2-2; D is perhaps TRBD1 or TRBD2 (7 bases each). V lost 3 bases and J lost 6, with 23 bases in between. The CDR3 has 18 residues. CDR3 coding DNA: TGTGCCAGCAGTTTCTACCCCCCGGCCAGGGGGGGATCCGGGGAGCTGTTTTTT. Its protein is CASSFYPPARGGSGELFF.

This clonotype turned up a few times. The rearrangement uses TRBV20-1 and TRBJ1-1; D is uncertain. Germline V gives CDR1 DFQATT, CDR2 SNEGSKA (reference sequence). With 8 bases removed from V and 1 base from J, the gap between germline ends came to 8 bases. This CDR3 has 11 residues. CDR3 sequence reads: CSLARNTEAFF. CDR3 bases: TGCAGTTTAGCAAGGAACACTGAAGCTTTCTTT.

This clonotype occurred many times. The chain employs TRBV11-2 and TRBJ2-7; D is possibly TRBD1 (6 bases). CDR3 length equals 14 residues. The V gene lost 5 bases and the J gene lost 7 bases, with 18 bases spanning the gap. The germline V gene encodes CDR1 SGHAT and CDR2 FQNNGV. CDR3 region: CASSAPGHGLEQYF. In DNA form, the CDR3 reads TGTGCCAGCAGCGCACCGGGACACGGGCTGGAGCAGTACTTC.

The V gene is TRBV3-1, the J gene TRBJ2-1, with 10 nucleotides matching TRBD1. The length of the CDR3 is 18 residues. V lost 0 bases to trimming and J lost 2 bases; unmatched junction nucleotides: 7. Germline V gene lookup returns CDR1 LGHDT and CDR2 YNNKEL (reference sequence). The CDR3 region has the DNA TGTGCCAGCAGCCAAGAGGGGGACAGGGGTACCCCCTACAATGAGCAGTTCTTC. This gives the protein CASSQEGDRGTPYNEQFF.

The J gene is TRBJ2-3, the V gene TRBV10-3; D ambiguous. This CDR3 spans 13 amino acids. V was pared by 7 bases and J by 3 bases, with 11 bases between. The germline gives CDR1 ENHRY, CDR2 SYGVKD. The CDR3 sequence is CAINLRATDTQYF. The CDR3 nucleotides read TGTGCCATCAACCTTAGAGCGACAGATACGCAGTATTTT.

V gene TRBV7-6 combines with J gene TRBJ2-3, with D hard to call. Trimming took off 3 bases at V and 2 bases at J, with 12 bases between the two ends. The germline V gene has CDR1 SGHVS and CDR2 FNYEAQ. The CDR3 has 15 residues. In DNA form, the CDR3 reads TGTGCCAGCAGCTTGCTCGGTGCTAACACAGATACGCAGTATTTT. Amino acid sequence: CASSLLGANTDTQYF.

This clonotype was counted many times. The CDR3 region has the DNA TGCGCCAGCAGCAGGTCTACGGGACAGGGCTACGAGCAGTACTTC. It specifies CASSRSTGQGYEQYF. The genes are TRBV5-1 and TRBJ2-7; 9 nucleotides line up with TRBD1. CDR1 SGHRS and CDR2 YFSETQ come from the germline V gene. J gave up 3 bases and V 4 bases, and 8 bases lay outside the gene matches. The CDR3 is 15 residues long.

This chain joins TRBV7-9 and TRBJ2-2, with D possibly TRBD2 on 5 matching bases. The V end lost 5 bases, the J end lost 1 base, and 11 bases lay between the germline ends. The CDR3 is 15 amino acids. Germline CDR1 reads SEHNR; CDR2 reads FQNEAQ (reference sequence). CDR3 residues: CASSPVRENTGELFF. The CDR3 nucleotides are TGTGCCAGCAGCCCGGTTCGGGAGAACACCGGGGAGCTGTTTTTT. The full variable domain, completed using reference TRBV7-9 and TRBJ2-2, is DTGVSQNPRHKITKRGQNVTFRCDPISEHNRLYWYRQTLGQGPEFLTYFQNEAQLEKSRLLSDRFSAERPKGSFSTLEIQRTEQGDSAMYLCASSPVRENTGELFFGEGSRLTVL.

This clonotype was seen more than once but under ten times. The chain is built from TRBV11-2 and TRBJ2-7; 8 positions match TRBD1. CDR1 and CDR2 from the germline V gene are SGHAT and FQNNGV. With 4 bases clipped from V and 4 bases from J, the junction kept 9 bases outside the gene matches. This CDR3 is built from 15 residues. Here the CDR3 reads CASSSLRTGTYEQYF. The CDR3 region has the DNA TGTGCCAGCAGCTCACTCCGGACAGGGACATACGAGCAGTACTTC.

In its sample, this clonotype was seen a few times. The chain uses TRBV4-1 and TRBJ1-2, with a possible D match to TRBD1 (6 bases). The CDR3 has 14 residues. The germline V gene has CDR1 MGHRA and CDR2 YSYEKL. Trimming stripped 4 bases from V and 4 bases from J, with 13 bases between. The CDR3 protein is CASSPRDTVYGYTF. The CDR3 DNA sequence: TGCGCCAGCAGCCCGAGGGACACTGTCTATGGCTACACCTTC.

The chain recombines TRBV3-1 with TRBJ2-3; TRBD2 matches 7 bases. J gave up 6 bases and V 1 base, and 10 bases lay outside the gene matches. Germline V gene sequence: CDR1 LGHDT, CDR2 YNNKEL (reference sequence). This CDR3 comprises 16 residues. The CDR3: CASSQGWRGRGDTQYF. The CDR3 DNA sequence: TGTGCCAGCAGCCAAGGGTGGCGGGGGAGAGGGGATACGCAGTATTTT.

A few counts support this clonotype. The chain carries TRBV5-1 and TRBJ2-5; D possibly matches TRBD1 or TRBD2 (5 bases each). Germline V gene lookup returns CDR1 SGHRS and CDR2 YFSETQ. The CDR3 has 16 residues. Trimming removed 4 bases at V and 1 base at J, with 17 bases between. CDR3 sequence: CASSITGTIGQETQYF. CDR3 coding DNA: TGCGCCAGCAGCATCACCGGGACGATAGGCCAAGAGACCCAGTACTTC.

This clonotype was picked up a small number of times. This rearrangement joins TRBV11-2 to TRBJ1-2; D might be TRBD1 (5 bases). The germline gives CDR1 SGHAT, CDR2 FQNNGV. This CDR3 spans 15 amino acids. V lost 0 bases, J lost 4 bases, and 12 bases lay in between. Here the CDR3 reads CASSLEAGSPYGYTF. In DNA form, the CDR3 reads TGTGCCAGCAGCTTAGAGGCAGGGTCTCCCTATGGCTACACCTTC.

This clonotype was seen a few times. V and J are TRBV5-1 and TRBJ2-5, with 10 bases aligning to TRBD2. CDR3 length equals 19 residues. With V trimmed by 0 bases and J by 2 bases, 13 bases remained unmatched. Germline CDR1 and CDR2: SGHRS and YFSETQ. CDR3 coding DNA: TGCGCCAGCAGCTTGGGGGCCAGCGGGGGGGCCCTCCAACAAGAGACCCAGTACTTC. Its protein is CASSLGASGGALQQETQYF.